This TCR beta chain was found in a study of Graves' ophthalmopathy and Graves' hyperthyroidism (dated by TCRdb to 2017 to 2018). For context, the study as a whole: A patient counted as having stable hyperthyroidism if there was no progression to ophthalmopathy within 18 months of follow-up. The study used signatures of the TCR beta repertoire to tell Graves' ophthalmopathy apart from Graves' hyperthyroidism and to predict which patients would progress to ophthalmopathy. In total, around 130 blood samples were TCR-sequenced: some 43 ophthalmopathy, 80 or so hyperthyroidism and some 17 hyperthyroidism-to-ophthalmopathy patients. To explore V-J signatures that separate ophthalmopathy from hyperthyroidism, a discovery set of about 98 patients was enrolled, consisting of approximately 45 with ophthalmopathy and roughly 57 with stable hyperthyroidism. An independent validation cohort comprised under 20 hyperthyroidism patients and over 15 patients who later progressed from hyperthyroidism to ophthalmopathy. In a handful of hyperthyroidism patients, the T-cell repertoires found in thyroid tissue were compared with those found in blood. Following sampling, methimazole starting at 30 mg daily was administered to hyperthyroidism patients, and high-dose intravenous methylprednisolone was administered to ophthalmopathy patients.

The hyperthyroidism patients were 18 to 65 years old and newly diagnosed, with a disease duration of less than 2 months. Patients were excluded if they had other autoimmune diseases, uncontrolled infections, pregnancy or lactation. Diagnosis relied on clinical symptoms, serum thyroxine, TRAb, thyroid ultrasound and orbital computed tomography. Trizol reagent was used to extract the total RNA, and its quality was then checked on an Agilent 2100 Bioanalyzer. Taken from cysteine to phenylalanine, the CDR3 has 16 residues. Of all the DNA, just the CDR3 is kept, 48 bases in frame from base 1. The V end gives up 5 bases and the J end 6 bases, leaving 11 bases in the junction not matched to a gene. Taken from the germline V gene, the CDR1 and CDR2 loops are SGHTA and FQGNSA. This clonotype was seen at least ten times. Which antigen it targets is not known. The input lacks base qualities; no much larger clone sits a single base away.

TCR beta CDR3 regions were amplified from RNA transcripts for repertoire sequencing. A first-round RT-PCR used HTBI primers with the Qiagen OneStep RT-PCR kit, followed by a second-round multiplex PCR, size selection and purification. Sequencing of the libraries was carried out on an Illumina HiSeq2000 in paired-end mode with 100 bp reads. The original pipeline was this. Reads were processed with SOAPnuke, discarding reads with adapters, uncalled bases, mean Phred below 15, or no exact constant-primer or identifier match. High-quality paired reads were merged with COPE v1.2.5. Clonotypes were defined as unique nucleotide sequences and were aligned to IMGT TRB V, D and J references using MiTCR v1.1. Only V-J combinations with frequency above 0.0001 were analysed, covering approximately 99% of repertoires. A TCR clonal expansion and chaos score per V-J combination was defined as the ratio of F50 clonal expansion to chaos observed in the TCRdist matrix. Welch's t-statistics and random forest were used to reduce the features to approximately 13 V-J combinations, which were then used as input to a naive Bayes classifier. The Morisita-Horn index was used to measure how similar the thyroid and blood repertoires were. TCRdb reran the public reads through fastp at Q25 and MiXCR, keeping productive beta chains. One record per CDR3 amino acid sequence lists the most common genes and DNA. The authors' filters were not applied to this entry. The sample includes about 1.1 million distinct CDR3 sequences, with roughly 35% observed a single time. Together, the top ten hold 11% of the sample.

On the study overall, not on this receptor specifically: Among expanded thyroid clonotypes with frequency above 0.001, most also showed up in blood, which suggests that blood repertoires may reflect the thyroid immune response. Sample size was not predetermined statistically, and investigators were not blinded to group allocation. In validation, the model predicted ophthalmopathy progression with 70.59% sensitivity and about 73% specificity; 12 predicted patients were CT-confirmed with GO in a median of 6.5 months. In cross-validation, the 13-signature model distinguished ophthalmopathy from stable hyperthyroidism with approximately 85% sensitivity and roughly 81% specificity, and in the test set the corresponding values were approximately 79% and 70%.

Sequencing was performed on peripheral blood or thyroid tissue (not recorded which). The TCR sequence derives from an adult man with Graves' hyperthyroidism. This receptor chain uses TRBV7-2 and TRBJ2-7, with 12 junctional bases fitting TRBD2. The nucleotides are TGTGCCAGCAGCCGTACGGTCCTAGCGGGGGGGTTCGAGCAGTACTTC. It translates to CASSRTVLAGGFEQYF.